The subject of this entry is one T cell receptor beta chain. The antigen is unknown. A J-beta primer mix and a sample-barcoded 5' primer were used in a second PCR of roughly 7 to 12 cycles. From the 5' RACE reads, TCRdb called clonotypes with MiXCR, one entry per CDR3 protein. Among fewer than 900,000 distinct CDR3 sequences, approximately 43% were seen once, and the ten largest hold under 25%. Donors gave about 10 milliliters of peripheral blood apiece. CDR1 is SGDLS and CDR2 is YYNGEE in the germline V gene. The CDR3 is made up of 14 amino acids. The V gene end was trimmed by 3 bases and the J gene end by 5 bases; junction bases not matched to a gene: 3. This sample is part of a study of blood T cells in healthy people across ages. Study findings and constraints: Naive CD4+ cell counts and diversity both ran higher in long-lived than in aged donors. Without sorted subsets, naive and antigen-experienced compartments could not be conclusively compared. Per-million-T-cell TCR beta diversity fell roughly linearly with age.

The clonotype comes from a woman aged 55 to 70 in good health. The chain links TRBV9 to TRBJ2-4; 9 bases are shared with TRBD1. Material: blood. The CDR3 coding sequence is TGTGCCAGCAGCGGGGACAGGGACCAAAACATTCAGTACTTC. Translation: CASSGDRDQNIQYF.